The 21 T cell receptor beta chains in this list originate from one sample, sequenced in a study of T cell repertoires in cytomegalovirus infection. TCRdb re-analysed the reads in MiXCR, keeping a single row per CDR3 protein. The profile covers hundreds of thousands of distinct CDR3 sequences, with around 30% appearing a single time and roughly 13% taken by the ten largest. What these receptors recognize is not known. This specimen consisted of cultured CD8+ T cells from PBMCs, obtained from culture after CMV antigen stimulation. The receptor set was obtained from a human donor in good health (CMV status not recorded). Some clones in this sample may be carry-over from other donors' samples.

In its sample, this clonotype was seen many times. CDR3 region: CASRKGGGSLNTEAFF. The CDR3 nucleotides are TGTGCCAGTAGGAAGGGAGGGGGCAGTTTGAACACTGAAGCTTTCTTT. The gene calls are TRBV19 and TRBJ1-1; TRBD1 matches at 7 bases. The CDR3 contains 16 residues. Germline CDR1 is LNHDA and CDR2 is SQIVND (reference sequence). Germline trimming cut 6 bases from V and 0 bases from J; bases unmatched to any gene: 10.

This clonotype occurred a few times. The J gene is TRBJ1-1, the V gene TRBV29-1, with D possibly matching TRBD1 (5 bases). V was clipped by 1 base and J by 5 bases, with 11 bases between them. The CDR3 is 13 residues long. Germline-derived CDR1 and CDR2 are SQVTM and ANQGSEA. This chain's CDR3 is CSVEGDRGTEAFF. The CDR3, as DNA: TGCAGCGTTGAAGGAGACAGAGGGACTGAAGCTTTCTTT.

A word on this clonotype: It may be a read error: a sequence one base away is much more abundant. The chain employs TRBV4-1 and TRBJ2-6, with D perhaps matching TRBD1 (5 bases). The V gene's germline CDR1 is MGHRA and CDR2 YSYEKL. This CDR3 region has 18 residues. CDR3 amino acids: CASSQARVPYSGTNVLTF. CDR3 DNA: TGCGCCAGCAGCCAAGCCAGGGTTCCCTACTCTGGGACCAACGTCCTGACTTTC.

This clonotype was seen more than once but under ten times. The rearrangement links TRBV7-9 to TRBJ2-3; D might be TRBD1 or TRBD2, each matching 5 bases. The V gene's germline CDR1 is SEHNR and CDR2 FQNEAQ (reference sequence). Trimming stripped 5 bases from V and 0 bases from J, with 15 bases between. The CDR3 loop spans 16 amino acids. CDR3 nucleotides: TGTGCCAGCAGCACGTGGGACGCCCTTAGCACAGATACGCAGTATTTT. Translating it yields CASSTWDALSTDTQYF.

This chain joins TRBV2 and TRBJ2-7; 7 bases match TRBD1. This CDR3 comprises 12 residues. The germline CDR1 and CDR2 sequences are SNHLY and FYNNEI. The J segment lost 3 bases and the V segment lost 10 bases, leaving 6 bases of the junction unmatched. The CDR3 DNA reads TGTGCCATCCCGGGACAGCACTACGAGCAGTACTTC. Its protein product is CAIPGQHYEQYF. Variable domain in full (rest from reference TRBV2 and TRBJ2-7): EPEVTQTPSHQVTQMGQEVILRCVPISNHLYFYWYRQILGQKVEFLVSFYNNEISEKSEIFDDQFSVERPDGSNFTLKIRSTKLEDSAMYFCAIPGQHYEQYFGPGTRLTVT.

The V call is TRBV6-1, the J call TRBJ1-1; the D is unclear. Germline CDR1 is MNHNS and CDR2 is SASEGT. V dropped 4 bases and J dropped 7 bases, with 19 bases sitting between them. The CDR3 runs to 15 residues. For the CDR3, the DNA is TGTGCCAGCAGTGTCCAGCCTTGGGGTGAGGATGAAGCTTTCTTT. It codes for CASSVQPWGEDEAFF.

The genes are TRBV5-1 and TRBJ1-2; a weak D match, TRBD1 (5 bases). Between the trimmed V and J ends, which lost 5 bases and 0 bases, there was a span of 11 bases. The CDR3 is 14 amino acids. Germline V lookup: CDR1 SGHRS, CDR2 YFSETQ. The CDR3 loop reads CASSWDGPNYGYTF. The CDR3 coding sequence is TGCGCCAGCAGTTGGGACGGGCCTAACTATGGCTACACCTTC.

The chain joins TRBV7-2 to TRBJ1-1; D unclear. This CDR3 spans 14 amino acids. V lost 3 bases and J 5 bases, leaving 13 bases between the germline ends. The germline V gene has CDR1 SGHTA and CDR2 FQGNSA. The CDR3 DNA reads TGTGCCAGCAGCTTGTTGACGTATGGGACTGAAGCTTTCTTT. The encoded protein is CASSLLTYGTEAFF. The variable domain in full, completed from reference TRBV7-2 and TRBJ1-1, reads GAGVSQSPSNKVTEKGKDVELRCDPISGHTALYWYRQSLGQGLEFLIYFQGNSAPDKSGLPSDRFSAERTGGSVSTLTIQRTQQEDSAVYLCASSLLTYGTEAFFGQGTRLTVV.

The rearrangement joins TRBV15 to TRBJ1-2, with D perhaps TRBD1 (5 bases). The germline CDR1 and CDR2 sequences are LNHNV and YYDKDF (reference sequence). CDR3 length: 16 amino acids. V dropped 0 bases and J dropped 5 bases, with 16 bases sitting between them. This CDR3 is CATSRDLGLAEYGYTF. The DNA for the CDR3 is TGTGCCACCAGCAGAGATTTGGGGCTGGCGGAATATGGCTACACCTTC.

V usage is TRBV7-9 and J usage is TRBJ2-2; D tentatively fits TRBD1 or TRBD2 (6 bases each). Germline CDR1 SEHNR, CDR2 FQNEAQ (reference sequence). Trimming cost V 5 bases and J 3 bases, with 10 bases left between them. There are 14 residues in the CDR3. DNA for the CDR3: TGTGCCAGCAGCAAAGGGGGGTACACCGGGGAGCTGTTTTTT. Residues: CASSKGGYTGELFF.

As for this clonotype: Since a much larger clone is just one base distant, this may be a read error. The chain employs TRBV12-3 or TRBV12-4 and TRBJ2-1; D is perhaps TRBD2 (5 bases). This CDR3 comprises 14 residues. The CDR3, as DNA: TGTGCCAGCAGCTCGGGATCCCCGCCCAATGAGCAGTGCTTC. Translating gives CASSSGSPPNEQCF.

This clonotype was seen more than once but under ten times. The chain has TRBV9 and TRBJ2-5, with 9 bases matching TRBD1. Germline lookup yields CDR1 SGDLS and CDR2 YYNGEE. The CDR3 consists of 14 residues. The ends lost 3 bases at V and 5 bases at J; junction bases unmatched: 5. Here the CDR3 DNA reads TGTGCCAGCAGCGGGGGGACAGGGAAGGAGACCCAGTACTTC. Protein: CASSGGTGKETQYF.

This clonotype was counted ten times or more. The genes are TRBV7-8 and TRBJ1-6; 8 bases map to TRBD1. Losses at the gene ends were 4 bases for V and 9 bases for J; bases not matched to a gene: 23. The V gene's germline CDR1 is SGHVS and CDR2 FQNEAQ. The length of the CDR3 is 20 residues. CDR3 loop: CASSSDRRGQGVKRISPLHF. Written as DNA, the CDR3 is TGTGCCAGCAGCTCCGATAGGCGTGGACAGGGCGTAAAAAGGATTTCACCCCTCCACTTT.

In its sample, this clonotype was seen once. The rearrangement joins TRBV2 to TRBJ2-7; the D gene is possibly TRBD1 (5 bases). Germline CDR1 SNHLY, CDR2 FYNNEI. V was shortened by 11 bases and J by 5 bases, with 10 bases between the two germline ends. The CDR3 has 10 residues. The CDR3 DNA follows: TGTGCCGCAGGGCCCCACGAGCAGTACTTC. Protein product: CAAGPHEQYF. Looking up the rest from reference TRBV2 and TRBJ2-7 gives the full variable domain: EPEVTQTPSHQVTQMGQEVILRCVPISNHLYFYWYRQILGQKVEFLVSFYNNEISEKSEIFDDQFSVERPDGSNFTLKIRSTKLEDSAMYFCAAGPHEQYFGPGTRLTVT.

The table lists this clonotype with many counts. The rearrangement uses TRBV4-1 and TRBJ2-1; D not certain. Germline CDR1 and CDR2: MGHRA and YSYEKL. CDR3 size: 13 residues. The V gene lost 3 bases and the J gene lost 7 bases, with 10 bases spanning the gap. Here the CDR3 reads CASSHLGENEQFF. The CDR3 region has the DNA TGCGCCAGCAGCCATTTAGGAGAGAATGAGCAGTTCTTC.

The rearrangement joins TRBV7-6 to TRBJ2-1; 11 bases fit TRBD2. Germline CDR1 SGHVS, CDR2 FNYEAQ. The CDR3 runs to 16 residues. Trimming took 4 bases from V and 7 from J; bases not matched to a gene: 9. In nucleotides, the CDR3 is TGTGCCAGCAGCTCCCGACTAGCGGGGCCGACGAATGAGCAGTTCTTC. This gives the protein CASSSRLAGPTNEQFF.

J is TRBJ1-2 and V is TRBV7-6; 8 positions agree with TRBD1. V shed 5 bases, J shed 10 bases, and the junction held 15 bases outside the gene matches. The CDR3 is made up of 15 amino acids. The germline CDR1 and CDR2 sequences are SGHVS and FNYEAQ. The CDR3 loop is CASSAPRDRTSDYTF. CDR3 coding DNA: TGTGCCAGCAGCGCCCCCCGGGACAGGACTTCGGACTACACCTTC.

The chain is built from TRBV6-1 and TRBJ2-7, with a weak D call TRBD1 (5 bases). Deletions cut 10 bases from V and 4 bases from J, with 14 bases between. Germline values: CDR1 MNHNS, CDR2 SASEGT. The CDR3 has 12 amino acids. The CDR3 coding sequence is TGTGCCACTTCGACAGCGCCTTACGAGCAGTACTTC. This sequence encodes CATSTAPYEQYF.

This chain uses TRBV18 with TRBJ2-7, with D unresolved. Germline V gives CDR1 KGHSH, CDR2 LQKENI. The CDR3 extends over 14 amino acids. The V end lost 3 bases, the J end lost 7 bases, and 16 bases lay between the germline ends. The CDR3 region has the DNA TGTGCCAGCTCACCTGTTCCCGGACGAGAAGAGCAGTACGTC. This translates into CASSPVPGREEQYV.

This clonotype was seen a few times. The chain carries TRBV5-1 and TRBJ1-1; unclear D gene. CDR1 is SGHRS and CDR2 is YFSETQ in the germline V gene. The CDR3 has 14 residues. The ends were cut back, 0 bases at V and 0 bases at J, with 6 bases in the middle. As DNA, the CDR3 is TGCGCCAGCAGCTTGGCTCAGATGAACACTGAAGCTTTCTTT. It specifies CASSLAQMNTEAFF.

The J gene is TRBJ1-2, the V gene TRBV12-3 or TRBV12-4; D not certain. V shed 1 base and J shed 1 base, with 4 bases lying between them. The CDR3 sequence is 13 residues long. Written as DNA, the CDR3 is TGTGCCAGCAGTTTAGAAATTAACTATGGCTACACCTTC. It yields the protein CASSLEINYGYTF.